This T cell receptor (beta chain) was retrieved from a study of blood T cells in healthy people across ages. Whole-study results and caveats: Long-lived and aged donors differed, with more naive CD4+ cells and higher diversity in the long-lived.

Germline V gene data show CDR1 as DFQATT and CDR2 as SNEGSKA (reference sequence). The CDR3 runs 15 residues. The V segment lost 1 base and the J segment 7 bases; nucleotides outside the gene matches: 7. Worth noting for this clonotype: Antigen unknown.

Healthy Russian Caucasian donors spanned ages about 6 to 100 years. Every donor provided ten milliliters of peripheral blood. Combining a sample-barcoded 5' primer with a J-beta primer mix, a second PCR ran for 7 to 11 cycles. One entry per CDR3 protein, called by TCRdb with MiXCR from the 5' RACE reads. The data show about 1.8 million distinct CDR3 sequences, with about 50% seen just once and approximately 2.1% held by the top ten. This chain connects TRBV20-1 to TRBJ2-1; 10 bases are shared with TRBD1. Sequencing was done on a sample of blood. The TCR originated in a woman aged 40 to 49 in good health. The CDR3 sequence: CSARVWGQGINEQFF. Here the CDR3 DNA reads TGCAGTGCTAGAGTTTGGGGACAGGGGATAAATGAGCAGTTCTTC.